The text below deals with one TCR beta chain. These data come from a study of blood T cells in healthy people across ages. Germline-derived CDR1 and CDR2 are LGHNA and YNFKEQ. The CDR3 loop spans 13 amino acids. V shed 0 bases and J shed 4 bases, with 7 bases lying between them. Then a second PCR, running about 6 to 12 cycles, was carried out with a sample-barcoded 5' primer and a J-beta primer mix. One entry per CDR3 protein, called by TCRdb with MiXCR from the 5' RACE reads. The sample records 1.5 million to 2 million distinct CDR3 sequences, roughly two fifths being singletons. This chain joins TRBV4-2 and TRBJ2-7; D call uncertain. What was sequenced was blood. This TCR derives from a human donor in good health. CDR3 nucleotide sequence: TGTGCCAGCAGCCAAGATTTTCAATACGAGCAGTACTTC. This gives the protein CASSQDFQYEQYF.